Following are 23 T cell receptor beta chains from one sample sequenced in a study of immune evolution from preneoplasia to lung adenocarcinoma. Measured with immunoSEQ multiplex PCR; TCRdb has only the in-frame clones, and not every one. This sample has around 3,000 clones, with around 83% found just once. Sample: FFPE adjacent normal lung tissue. These receptors were obtained from a person between 35 and 49 years old with lung adenocarcinoma.

The chain has TRBV27 and TRBJ2-3; D unresolved. V was pared by 0 bases and J by 0 bases, with 7 bases between. From germline, CDR1 is MNHEY and CDR2 SMNVEV (reference sequence). The CDR3 spans 15 residues. The CDR3 DNA reads as TGTGCCAGCAGTTTATCGACCCCAAGCACAGATACGCAGTATTTT. Translation gives CASSLSTPSTDTQYF.

In its sample, this clone was seen a few times. The CDR3 spells CARSLYPGNTGELFF. The CDR3 DNA reads TGTGCCAGAAGCTTGTACCCGGGAAACACCGGGGAGCTGTTTTTT. V is TRBV5-3 and J is TRBJ2-2; a weak D match, TRBD2 (5 bases). TRBV5-3 is labeled an ORF, and its function is uncertain. The germline V and J ends were trimmed by 1 base and 2 bases, with 9 bases remaining between them. The CDR3 loop spans 15 amino acids.

The chain recombines TRBV29-1 with TRBJ1-1; D remains ambiguous. V was clipped by 7 bases and J by 0 bases, with 15 bases between them. The germline CDR1 and CDR2 sequences are SQVTM and ANQGSEA. This CDR3 has 14 amino acids. The CDR3: CSAKLNTVNTEAFF. Here the CDR3 DNA reads TGCAGCGCCAAGCTAAACACAGTGAACACTGAAGCTTTCTTT.

This chain uses TRBV6-4 with TRBJ1-1, with 9 bases aligning to TRBD1. This CDR3 spans 14 amino acids. V dropped 5 bases and J dropped 3; count of bases not matched to a gene: 4. Germline CDR1 reads MRHNA; CDR2 reads SNTAGT. Here the CDR3 DNA reads TGTGCCAGCAGTAGGACAGGGGAGGACACTGAAGCTTTCTTT. This codes for CASSRTGEDTEAFF.

CDR3 loop: CASSLSGQAYEQYF. CDR3 coding DNA: TGTGCCAGCAGTTTATCGGGACAGGCATACGAGCAGTACTTC. The gene calls are TRBV27 and TRBJ2-7; 8 bases are shared with TRBD1. This CDR3 region has 14 residues. Germline CDR1 is MNHEY and CDR2 is SMNVEV (reference sequence). The ends lost 0 bases at V and 4 bases at J; junction bases unmatched: 2.

V usage is TRBV4-2 and J usage is TRBJ2-3, with 8 bases that match TRBD1. The CDR3 extends over 16 amino acids. CDR1 and CDR2 from the germline V gene are LGHNA and YNFKEQ. With V trimmed by 0 bases and J by 2 bases, 4 bases remained unmatched. This chain's CDR3 is CASSQDRGRVTDTQYF. DNA of the CDR3: TGTGCCAGCAGCCAAGACAGGGGGCGAGTCACAGATACGCAGTATTTT.

The CDR3 bases are TGCGCCAGCAGCCTTCCTTCCGGTGCGAGTACCTCCGCCCATCAGCCCCAGCATTTT. Translating gives CASSLPSGASTSAHQPQHF. The chain joins TRBV4-1 to TRBJ1-5; D call uncertain. Germline CDR1 MGHRA, CDR2 YSYEKL. The ends were cut back, 4 bases at V and 5 bases at J, with 27 bases in the middle. CDR3 size: 19 residues.

The chain links TRBV6-6 to TRBJ2-3; 7 nucleotides match TRBD1. V shed 7 bases and J 2 bases; nucleotides not matched to a gene: 12. The CDR3 runs to 16 residues. Germline lookup yields CDR1 MNHNY and CDR2 SVGAGI (reference sequence). CDR3 bases: TGTGCCAGCACCCCGACTCCGGGACAGACCACAGATACGCAGTATTTT. Translation gives CASTPTPGQTTDTQYF.

V and J are TRBV5-5 and TRBJ2-5; 12 positions match TRBD2. The CDR3 is made up of 16 amino acids. Germline CDR1 and CDR2: SGHKS and YYEKEE (reference sequence). With 2 bases clipped from V and 4 bases from J, the junction kept 6 bases outside the gene matches. CDR3 in DNA: TGTGCCAGCAGCTTACTTTCTAGCGGGGGGGTAGAGACCCAGTACTTC. Translating it yields CASSLLSSGGVETQYF.

In its sample, this clone was seen once. This sequence joins TRBV15 and TRBJ1-2, with D maybe TRBD1 (5 bases). V was trimmed by 1 base and J by 4 bases, leaving 13 bases between them. The CDR3 totals 15 residues. Per the germline V gene, CDR1 is LNHNV and CDR2 is YYDKDF (reference sequence). The CDR3 coding sequence is TGTGCCACCAGCAGAGGAATCGACAGAAGCTATGGCTACACCTTC. As protein: CATSRGIDRSYGYTF.

CDR3 DNA sequence: TGTGCCAGCAGCTTTGCAGGGGTAGCGAATGGCTACACCTTC. Amino acids: CASSFAGVANGYTF. V usage is TRBV7-8 and J usage is TRBJ1-2; D perhaps matches TRBD1 (6 bases). Germline loops: CDR1 SGHVS, CDR2 FQNEAQ. The CDR3 is made up of 14 amino acids. V dropped 3 bases and J dropped 6 bases, with 14 bases sitting between them.

The chain is built from TRBV4-1 and TRBJ2-5; 15 nucleotides line up with TRBD2. Germline CDR1 and CDR2: MGHRA and YSYEKL. The J segment lost 5 bases and the V segment lost 1 base, leaving 5 bases of the junction unmatched. The CDR3 has 17 residues. CDR3 DNA sequence: TGCGCCAGCAGCCAAGGGACTAGCGGGAGGGTAAAGGAGACCCAGTACTTC. It translates to CASSQGTSGRVKETQYF.

For the CDR3, the DNA is TGTGCCAGCAGCTTGTGGGGGGGCCAGGGAGGCAATCAGCCCCAGCATTTT. This gives the protein CASSLWGGQGGNQPQHF. The chain employs TRBV5-6 and TRBJ1-5; D possibly corresponds to TRBD1 (6 bases). From germline, CDR1 is SGHDT and CDR2 YYEEEE. Trimming removed 1 base at V and 2 bases at J, with 16 bases between. The CDR3 has 17 residues.

The chain is built from TRBV6-1 and TRBJ1-2, with 7 bases fitting TRBD1. With V trimmed by 6 bases and J by 12 bases, 7 bases remained unmatched. Germline CDR1 reads MNHNS; CDR2 reads SASEGT. The CDR3 has 11 residues. The CDR3 loop reads CASRGEGGHTF. DNA for the CDR3: TGTGCCAGCAGGGGGGAAGGGGGCCACACCTTC.

The rearrangement links TRBV6-5 to TRBJ1-2; D not resolved. Trimming pared 4 bases from V and 7 bases from J, leaving 13 bases between. Germline loops: CDR1 MNHEY, CDR2 SVGAGI. CDR3 length: 13 amino acids. In DNA, the CDR3 is TGTGCCAGCAGTTCCTACGGTGGTGGTGGCTACACCTTC. It specifies CASSSYGGGGYTF.

This chain uses TRBV30 with TRBJ2-5; TRBD2 agrees at 9 bases. This CDR3 has 15 residues. With 0 bases clipped from V and 5 bases from J, the junction kept 7 bases outside the gene matches. Germline CDR1 reads GTSNPN; CDR2 reads SVGIG (reference sequence). CDR3 DNA sequence: TGTGCCTGGAGTGTTGCTAGCGGGGTCTTGGAGACCCAGTACTTC. The encoded protein is CAWSVASGVLETQYF. The full variable domain, in which reference TRBV30 and TRBJ2-5 provide the parts outside the CDR3, is SQTIHQWPATLVQPVGSPLSLECTVEGTSNPNLYWYRQAAGRGLQLLFYSVGIGQISSEVPQNLSASRPQDRQFILSSKKLLLSDSGFYLCAWSVASGVLETQYFGPGTRLLVL.

In its sample, this clone was seen a few times. The gene calls are TRBV7-9 and TRBJ2-3, with 8 bases matching TRBD2. V shed 3 bases, J shed 0 bases, and the junction held 8 bases outside the gene matches. Per germline, CDR1 SEHNR and CDR2 FQNEAQ (reference sequence). CDR3 size: 17 residues. For the CDR3, the DNA is TGTGCCAGCAGCTTTTATAGCGGGGCTTCTAGCACAGATACGCAGTATTTT. This translates into CASSFYSGASSTDTQYF.

The gene calls are TRBV18 and TRBJ2-5; D not certain. This CDR3 contains 14 residues. The V gene lost 0 bases and the J gene lost 1 base, with 6 bases spanning the gap. Germline CDR1 and CDR2: KGHSH and LQKENI. The CDR3 DNA follows: TGTGCCAGCTCACCACCGAACTTCCAAGAGACCCAGTACTTC. This gives the protein CASSPPNFQETQYF.

This clone was seen just once. CDR3 amino acids: CASSLKGVPEAFF. CDR3 in DNA: TGTGCCAGCAGCTTAAAAGGGGTCCCTGAAGCTTTCTTT. The chain uses TRBV5-4 and TRBJ1-1, with D tentatively TRBD1 (5 bases). CDR1 and CDR2 (germline): SGHNT, YYREEE (reference sequence). The CDR3 has 13 residues. V shed 2 bases and J shed 6 bases, with 11 bases lying between them.

The CDR3 DNA reads as TGCGCCAGCAGCCCGTTGACAGGGGTGAATTCTGGGGCCAACGTCCTGACTTTC. Protein product: CASSPLTGVNSGANVLTF. V usage is TRBV5-1 and J usage is TRBJ2-6; 8 bases map to TRBD1. V shed 4 bases, J shed 1 base, and the junction held 10 bases outside the gene matches. Germline V gene sequence: CDR1 SGHRS, CDR2 YFSETQ. This CDR3 spans 18 amino acids.

The chain carries TRBV30 and TRBJ2-5; 10 bases align to TRBD1. V was pared by 8 bases and J by 4 bases, with 7 bases of the junction left unmatched. The CDR3 spans 13 residues. CDR1 and CDR2 from the germline V gene are GTSNPN and SVGIG (reference sequence). The CDR3 nucleotides read TGTGCCGGAGACAGGGGGCGCAGAGAGACCCAGTACTTC. Translating it yields CAGDRGRRETQYF.

Written as DNA, the CDR3 is TGTGCCAGCAGTGAGAGACAGGGCGGCACTGAAGCTTTCTTT. It translates to CASSERQGGTEAFF. The V call is TRBV2, the J call TRBJ1-1, with 7 bases aligning to TRBD1. This CDR3 comprises 14 residues. The germline gives CDR1 SNHLY, CDR2 FYNNEI. V was pared by 3 bases and J by 4 bases, with 5 bases of the junction left unmatched.

The chain combines TRBV6-5 with TRBJ2-7, with 7 bases lining up with TRBD1. CDR1 and CDR2 from the germline V gene are MNHEY and SVGAGI. The CDR3 is 15 amino acids. V was pared by 6 bases and J by 0 bases, with 8 bases of the junction left unmatched. Here the CDR3 reads CASRAYRGGSYEQYF. CDR3 sequence (DNA): TGTGCCAGCAGAGCATACAGGGGTGGCTCCTACGAGCAGTACTTC.